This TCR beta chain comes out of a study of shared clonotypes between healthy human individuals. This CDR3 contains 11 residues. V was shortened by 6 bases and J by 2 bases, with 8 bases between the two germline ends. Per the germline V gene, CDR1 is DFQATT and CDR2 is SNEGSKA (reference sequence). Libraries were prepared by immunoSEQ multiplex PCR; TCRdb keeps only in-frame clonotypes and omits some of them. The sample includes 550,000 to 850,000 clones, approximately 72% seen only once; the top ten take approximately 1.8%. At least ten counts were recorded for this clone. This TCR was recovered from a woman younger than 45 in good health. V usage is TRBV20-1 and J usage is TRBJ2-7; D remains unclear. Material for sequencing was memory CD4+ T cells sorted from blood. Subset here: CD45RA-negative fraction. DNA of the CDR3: TGCAGTGCGGACGTAGCCTACGAGCAGTACTTC. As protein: CSADVAYEQYF.